This is a list of T cell receptor beta chains from one sample in a study of cytomegalovirus exposure and HLA in healthy donors. Only in-frame clones appear in the TCRdb table, and some are missing; sequencing was by immunoSEQ multiplex PCR. Listed are under 250,000 clones; roughly 1.2% falls within the top ten. Sequenced material: PBMCs. The source of these receptors is a girl aged 2 to 10 in good health and CMV-seropositive. Each CDR3 is given with its conserved first and last residue. A D gene is named only where the DNA matches it firmly.

J: TRBJ2-3
D: TRBD2
length: 15
V: TRBV19
DNA: TGTGCCAGTAGTAACGGGATGGCGGGAGCAGATACGCAGTATTTT
CDR3: CASSNGMAGADTQYF

J: TRBJ2-7
D: TRBD2
length: 15
V: TRBV2
DNA: TGTGCCAGCAGTTTTAATAGCGGGGGAGCCTACGAGCAGTACTTC
CDR3: CASSFNSGGAYEQYF

J: TRBJ2-5
D: TRBD2
length: 16
V: TRBV15
DNA: TGTGCCACCAGCGGGGAGCGGGAGAAGGGTAGGGAGACCCAGTACTTC
CDR3: CATSGEREKGRETQYF

J: TRBJ2-3
D: TRBD2
length: 16
V: TRBV5-1
DNA: TGCGCCACCAAGCCCCCCGGGACTAGCGAAGCAGATACGCAGTATTTT
CDR3: CATKPPGTSEADTQYF

J: TRBJ2-7
D: -
length: 12
V: TRBV2
DNA: TGTGCCAGCAGTGATGAGGTTTTCGAGCAGTACTTC
CDR3: CASSDEVFEQYF

J: TRBJ2-1
D: TRBD2
length: 16
V: TRBV2
DNA: TGTGCCAGCAGCTACCCTTGGACTAGCGTTGACAATGAGCAGTTCTTC
CDR3: CASSYPWTSVDNEQFF

J: TRBJ1-1
D: TRBD1
length: 16
V: TRBV15
DNA: TGTGCCACCAGCAGAACAGGGGTGGGGTTGGGCACTGAAGCTTTCTTT
CDR3: CATSRTGVGLGTEAFF

J: TRBJ2-1
D: TRBD2
length: 16
V: TRBV5-1
DNA: TGCGCCAGCAGCTGGGGAAGCGGGAATTCCTACAATGAGCAGTTCTTC
CDR3: CASSWGSGNSYNEQFF

J: TRBJ2-7
D: TRBD2
length: 16
V: TRBV7-8
DNA: TGTGCCAGCAGCTTCCGCCGGAGCGGGACGCTCTACGAGCAGTACTTC
CDR3: CASSFRRSGTLYEQYF

J: TRBJ2-2
D: -
length: 14
V: TRBV11-2
DNA: TGTGCCAGCAGCCCTTTGAGCGGTCCCGGGGAGCTGTTTTTT
CDR3: CASSPLSGPGELFF

J: TRBJ2-4
D: -
length: 13
V: TRBV2
DNA: TGTGCCAGCAGTGAGGGGAGCCAAAACATTCAGTACTTC
CDR3: CASSEGSQNIQYF

J: TRBJ1-1
D: -
length: 15
V: TRBV7-2
DNA: TGTGCCAGCAGCTCGCCGACAGACTTGAACACTGAAGCTTTCTTT
CDR3: CASSSPTDLNTEAFF

J: TRBJ1-4
D: -
length: 14
V: TRBV7-3
DNA: TGTGCCAGCAGCTTATTGGGGGCCGGTGAAAAACTGTTTTTT
CDR3: CASSLLGAGEKLFF

J: TRBJ1-2
D: TRBD1
length: 16
V: TRBV27
DNA: TGTGCCAGCAGCCCATGGGGCCCGGGACAGGTTCATGGCTACACCTTC
CDR3: CASSPWGPGQVHGYTF

J: TRBJ1-4
D: TRBD1
length: 17
V: TRBV5-8
DNA: TGTGCCAGCAGCCGGGACAGGGTCGTTCCGACTAATGAAAAACTGTTTTTT
CDR3: CASSRDRVVPTNEKLFF

J: TRBJ2-7
D: TRBD1
length: 14
V: TRBV6-6
DNA: TGTGCCAGCAAGGTGGGGACAGGGGGCTACGAGCAGTACTTC
CDR3: CASKVGTGGYEQYF

J: TRBJ2-7
D: -
length: 13
V: TRBV5-4
DNA: TGTGCCAGCAGCTGGTGGGGAGGATACGAGCAGTACTTC
CDR3: CASSWWGGYEQYF

J: TRBJ2-7
D: TRBD2
length: 17
V: TRBV5-1
DNA: TGCGCCAGCAGCTCCCAGGGGCTAGCGGGAGCTTACTACGAGCAGTACTTC
CDR3: CASSSQGLAGAYYEQYF

J: TRBJ2-3
D: TRBD2
length: 17
V: TRBV6-1
DNA: TGTGCCAGCAGTGAATCTAGACTAGCGGCAAGCACAGATACGCAGTATTTT
CDR3: CASSESRLAASTDTQYF

J: TRBJ1-2
D: -
length: 13
V: TRBV19
DNA: TGTGCCAGTAGTATCATGGGCAACTATGGCTACACCTTC
CDR3: CASSIMGNYGYTF

J: TRBJ2-2
D: -
length: 16
V: TRBV5-8
DNA: TGTGCCAGCAGCTTGGCCGGCGGGCCGTACACCGGGGAGCTGTTTTTT
CDR3: CASSLAGGPYTGELFF

J: TRBJ2-1
D: TRBD2
length: 15
V: TRBV5-1
DNA: TGCGCCAGCAGCCAAACTAGCGGGAGCTACAATGAGCAGTTCTTC
CDR3: CASSQTSGSYNEQFF

J: TRBJ1-1
D: TRBD1
length: 16
V: TRBV7-9
DNA: TGTGCCAGCAGCCCGGGACAGGGAGTTCGGAACACTGAAGCTTTCTTT
CDR3: CASSPGQGVRNTEAFF

J: TRBJ1-4
D: TRBD1
length: 14
V: TRBV19
DNA: TGTGCCAGTAGTACCCTGACAGGGGACGAAAAACTGTTTTTT
CDR3: CASSTLTGDEKLFF

J: TRBJ2-5
D: TRBD1
length: 13
V: TRBV6-1
DNA: TGTGCCAGCGGCAGGGACAGGGGGCGGGAGCAGTACTTC
CDR3: CASGRDRGREQYF

J: TRBJ2-7
D: TRBD2
length: 13
V: TRBV19
DNA: TGTGCCAGTGAAGGCGGGAGGTTCTCCGAGCAGTACTTC
CDR3: CASEGGRFSEQYF

J: TRBJ2-3
D: TRBD2
length: 18
V: TRBV9
DNA: TGTGCCAGCAGCGTAGTAGGAAGGAGCGGGAGGAGCACAGATACGCAGTATTTT
CDR3: CASSVVGRSGRSTDTQYF

J: TRBJ1-1
D: TRBD1
length: 17
V: TRBV27
DNA: TGTGCCAGCAGCAGAGACTACAGGGGGCGGATGGGGACTGAAGCTTTCTTT
CDR3: CASSRDYRGRMGTEAFF

J: TRBJ2-5
D: TRBD1
length: 15
V: TRBV6-5
DNA: TGTGCCAGCAGTTCCGGGACAGGGGGTAGAGAGACCCAGTACTTC
CDR3: CASSSGTGGRETQYF

J: TRBJ2-1
D: TRBD2
length: 19
V: TRBV7-9
DNA: TGTGCCAGCAGCTCCCCGGAGGGTAGCGGGAGGACATGGAGGGATGAGCAGTTCTTC
CDR3: CASSSPEGSGRTWRDEQFF

J: TRBJ2-1
D: TRBD2
length: 15
V: TRBV28
DNA: TGTGCCAGCAGTCTTCTAGCGGGAGGGGTGGATGAGCAGTTCTTC
CDR3: CASSLLAGGVDEQFF

J: TRBJ1-1
D: TRBD1
length: 15
V: TRBV14
DNA: TGTGCCAGCAGCCACAGATCGTACAGGGGCTCTGAAGCTTTCTTT
CDR3: CASSHRSYRGSEAFF

J: TRBJ1-1
D: -
length: 14
V: TRBV5-1
DNA: TGCGCCAGCAGCTTGGGTCCGGTGAACACTGAAGCTTTCTTT
CDR3: CASSLGPVNTEAFF

J: TRBJ2-7
D: -
length: 12
V: TRBV25-1
DNA: TGTGCCAGCGGGCCCGATGCCCACGAGCAGTACTTC
CDR3: CASGPDAHEQYF

J: TRBJ2-1
D: -
length: 11
V: TRBV13
DNA: TGTGCCAGCAGCCTTCGACAGGACCAGTTCTTC
CDR3: CASSLRQDQFF

J: TRBJ2-7
D: TRBD2
length: 17
V: TRBV11-3
DNA: TGTGCCAGCAGCTTAGGTAGCGGGAGAGGAGCTTCCTACGAGCAGTACTTC
CDR3: CASSLGSGRGASYEQYF

J: TRBJ2-7
D: TRBD1
length: 15
V: TRBV5-1
DNA: TGCGCCAGCAGCTGGGGGGACAGGGGGTTTTACGAGCAGTACTTC
CDR3: CASSWGDRGFYEQYF

J: TRBJ2-2
D: -
length: 17
V: TRBV27
DNA: TGTGCCAGCAGTTTAAATCGGGGGATCCGAGGCACCGGGGAGCTGTTTTTT
CDR3: CASSLNRGIRGTGELFF

J: TRBJ2-5
D: -
length: 15
V: TRBV29-1
DNA: TGCAGCGTTGAAGGTTCGCAGTGGGCAAAAGAGACCCAGTACTTC
CDR3: CSVEGSQWAKETQYF

J: TRBJ1-5
D: -
length: 14
V: TRBV7-8
DNA: TGTGCCAGCAGCAAAGTAGAAGGAGGTCAGCCCCAGCATTTT
CDR3: CASSKVEGGQPQHF

J: TRBJ1-2
D: -
length: 17
V: TRBV18
DNA: TGTGCCAGCTCACCGGTTGGACCCCCAAAACAGGGCCATGGCTACACCTTC
CDR3: CASSPVGPPKQGHGYTF

J: TRBJ2-7
D: -
length: 14
V: TRBV14
DNA: TGTGCCAGCAGCCCCCCCGGGAGAACCTACGAGCAGTACTTC
CDR3: CASSPPGRTYEQYF

J: TRBJ2-7
D: TRBD2
length: 15
V: TRBV19
DNA: TGTGCCAGTAGTATACGACTAGCGGGATCCTACGAGCAGTACTTC
CDR3: CASSIRLAGSYEQYF

J: TRBJ2-3
D: -
length: 15
V: TRBV5-6
DNA: TGTGCCAGCAGCTTGGTAGCGAGAGACCAAGATACGCAGTATTTT
CDR3: CASSLVARDQDTQYF

J: TRBJ1-5
D: -
length: 18
V: TRBV6-1
DNA: TGTGCCAGCAGTGAAGGTGGATGGGCAGACTATAGCAATCAGCCCCAGCATTTT
CDR3: CASSEGGWADYSNQPQHF

J: TRBJ1-1
D: TRBD1
length: 17
V: TRBV7-2
DNA: TGTGCCAGCAGCTTGGTCGCAGGGGGCCTTGAGGACACTGAAGCTTTCTTT
CDR3: CASSLVAGGLEDTEAFF

J: TRBJ2-7
D: TRBD2
length: 15
V: TRBV13
DNA: TGTGCCAGCAGCTTAGGAGGGCAAGCGGGGGCCGAGCAGTACTTC
CDR3: CASSLGGQAGAEQYF

J: TRBJ2-1
D: TRBD2
length: 15
V: TRBV4-1
DNA: TGCGCCAGCAGCCACGACGGGACTAGCCTCAATGAGCAGTTCTTC
CDR3: CASSHDGTSLNEQFF

J: TRBJ2-1
D: -
length: 14
V: TRBV6-5
DNA: TGTGCCAGCAGTTACGGGCCCCCGGACAATGAGCAGTTCTTC
CDR3: CASSYGPPDNEQFF

J: TRBJ1-1
D: TRBD1
length: 17
V: TRBV19
DNA: TGTGCCAGTAGTAGACCCCGGACAGGGCTGACGGGGACTGAAGCTTTCTTT
CDR3: CASSRPRTGLTGTEAFF

J: TRBJ2-5
D: -
length: 17
V: TRBV5-1
DNA: TGCGCCAGCAGCCGCGGGTCCAATGCTATCCCCCAAGAGACCCAGTACTTC
CDR3: CASSRGSNAIPQETQYF

J: TRBJ1-5
D: -
length: 15
V: TRBV27
DNA: TGTGCCAGCAGTTTAGGGGCAGAAGGCAATCAGCCCCAGCATTTT
CDR3: CASSLGAEGNQPQHF

J: TRBJ2-2
D: TRBD2
length: 15
V: TRBV28
DNA: TGTGCCAGCAGTCGCGGACTAGCGCTCACCGGGGAGCTGTTTTTT
CDR3: CASSRGLALTGELFF

J: TRBJ2-3
D: -
length: 12
V: TRBV27
DNA: TGTGCCAGCAGTTTGATCGGAGATACGCAGTATTTT
CDR3: CASSLIGDTQYF

J: TRBJ1-3
D: -
length: 16
V: TRBV28
DNA: TGTGCCAGCAGCTTAGCCAGTTCACACTCTGGAAACACCATATATTTT
CDR3: CASSLASSHSGNTIYF

J: TRBJ2-3
D: -
length: 16
V: TRBV19
DNA: TGTGCCAGTAGTGCCGGACTATTCCATAGCACAGATACGCAGTATTTT
CDR3: CASSAGLFHSTDTQYF

J: TRBJ1-1
D: -
length: 14
V: TRBV5-1
DNA: TGCGCCAGCAGCTTGGCGGGTGGCAACACTGAAGCTTTCTTT
CDR3: CASSLAGGNTEAFF